The rows below give T cell receptor beta chains drawn from one sample of a study of human T cells and chemical hapten exposure. TCRdb used MiXCR to reprocess the RACE reads, holding one entry per CDR3 protein. The table has tens of thousands of distinct CDR3 sequences, 10% seen once; the top ten hold roughly 1.5%. The source was whole blood, collected in connection with sensitization to the hapten diphenylcyclopropenone (DPC). The receptor source for this set is a woman aged 50 to 65 with alopecia areata. Some clones in this sample may be carry-over from other donors' samples. Each CDR3 is given with its conserved first and last residue. Fields, in order: V gene, J gene, clone size, CDR3 protein. Not all rows give a size; the values are once, few, many and, for expanded clones, a class.

TRBV14	TRBJ1-4	NA	CASSQRGTGLGTNEKLFF
TRBV12-3/TRBV12-4	TRBJ2-7	few	CASSRLAEQYF
TRBV11-1	TRBJ1-2	few	CASSPGQGLLNTF
TRBV6-2/TRBV6-3	TRBJ2-4	NA	CASSAPALAKNIQYF
TRBV18	TRBJ1-6	NA	CASSPVGTGGDRAWSPLHF
TRBV11-3	TRBJ2-1	few	CASSPTYLPSPHGWGEQFF
TRBV29-1	TRBJ2-1	NA	CSGSSGTQFF
TRBV12-3/TRBV12-4	TRBJ2-5	NA	CASSPSPDPGETQYF
TRBV14	TRBJ1-3	many	CASRLVSGNTIYF
TRBV7-3	TRBJ1-1	many	CASSPGRAGTEAFF
TRBV14	TRBJ2-7	many	CASSPWTSGAYEQYF
TRBV20-1	TRBJ1-2	few	CSARPPGTELGYTF
TRBV11-2	TRBJ2-7	few	CASSSAGVGYEQYF
TRBV5-5	TRBJ1-5	few	CASTLRGSQPQHF
TRBV5-1	TRBJ2-2	NA	CASSRTLQATTGELFF
TRBV29-1	TRBJ1-1	few	CSVDSANTEAFF
TRBV6-2/TRBV6-3	TRBJ2-3	few	CASSYGGGRAPDTQYF
TRBV10-1	TRBJ2-5	NA	CASSGGTQETQYF
TRBV2	TRBJ1-6	few	CASMKTQGPHSPLHF
TRBV12-3/TRBV12-4	TRBJ2-7	few	CASSLGWVVYF
TRBV19	TRBJ2-3	many	CASSPTPGTGDTQYF
TRBV6-1	TRBJ1-2	NA	CASRELLYGYTF